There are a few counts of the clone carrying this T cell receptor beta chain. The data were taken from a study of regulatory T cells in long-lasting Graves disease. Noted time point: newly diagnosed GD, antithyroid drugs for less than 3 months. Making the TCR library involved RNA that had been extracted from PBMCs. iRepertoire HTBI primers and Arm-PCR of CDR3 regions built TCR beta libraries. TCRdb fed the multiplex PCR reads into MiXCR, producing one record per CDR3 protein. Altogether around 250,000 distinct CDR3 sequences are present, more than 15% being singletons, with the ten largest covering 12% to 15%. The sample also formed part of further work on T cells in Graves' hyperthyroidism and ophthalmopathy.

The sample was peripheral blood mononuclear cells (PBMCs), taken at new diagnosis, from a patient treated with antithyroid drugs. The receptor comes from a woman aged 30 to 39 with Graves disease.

Here the CDR3 DNA reads TGCAGTGCTAGGGGGCCAAGAAACACCATATATTTT. Residues: CSARGPRNTIYF. J is TRBJ1-3 and V is TRBV20-1; TRBD1 is a possible D gene (5 bases). The CDR3 contains 12 residues. The germline V gene has CDR1 DFQATT and CDR2 SNEGSKA (reference sequence). Trimming took off 3 bases at V and 5 bases at J, with 8 bases between the two ends.